This TCR beta chain was sequenced in a study of tumor-infiltrating lymphocytes in localized non-small cell lung cancer. Study-wide background: Some samples were collected after neoadjuvant chemotherapy; smokers, never-smokers and several histologies were included. General observations from the study: Tumor T-cell fraction was not associated with recurrence-free survival.

The CDR3 covers 15 residues. Trimming removed 3 bases from V and 8 bases from J; junction bases left unmatched: 8. Germline V CDR1 and CDR2: KGHSH, LQKENI. The data were produced by immunoSEQ multiplex PCR, yet TCRdb's version contains in-frame clones alone and is incomplete. The sample yields tens of thousands of clones, 50% to 70% seen once. This clone turned up a few times. Antigen specificity is unknown. The chain combines TRBV18 with TRBJ1-4; 8 bases map to TRBD1. Sequenced sample: lung tumor tissue. The receptor was derived from a human donor with non-small cell lung cancer. The CDR3 DNA is TGTGCCAGCTCACCGAACACAGGGGGAGGCGAAAAACTGTTTTTT. Its translation is CASSPNTGGGEKLFF.